The 17 T cell receptor beta chains reported below all come from one sample, sequenced in a study of blood T cell repertoires in COVID-19. Some clones are missing from TCRdb's copy, which holds only in-frame ones; the method was immunoSEQ multiplex PCR. The sample carries about 91,000 clones, around 72% recorded once. The sequenced sample was peripheral blood. The receptors originated from an older man with acute or convalescent COVID-19.

The rearrangement joins TRBV5-4 to TRBJ1-1, with D tentatively TRBD1 (6 bases). The CDR3 has 15 amino acids. Trimming removed 0 bases at V and 5 bases at J, with 14 bases between. Germline values: CDR1 SGHNT, CDR2 YYREEE (reference sequence). CDR3 sequence: CASSLDQGLGTEAFF. The CDR3 bases are TGTGCCAGCAGCTTGGATCAGGGGCTAGGGACTGAAGCTTTCTTT. Full variable domain (remainder filled in from reference TRBV5-4 and TRBJ1-1): ETGVTQSPTHLIKTRGQQVTLRCSSQSGHNTVSWYQQALGQGPQFIFQYYREEENGRGNFPPRFSGLQFPNYSSELNVNALELDDSALYLCASSLDQGLGTEAFFGQGTRLTVV.

This chain links TRBV18 with TRBJ1-2, with no clear D. The CDR3 consists of 11 residues. Germline CDR1 reads KGHSH; CDR2 reads LQKENI. The germline V and J ends were trimmed by 6 bases and 3 bases, with 5 bases remaining between them. The CDR3 nucleotides read TGTGCCAGCTCGCAGGACTATGGCTACACCTTC. It codes for CASSQDYGYTF.

The rearrangement links TRBV2 to TRBJ2-3; the D gene is possibly TRBD2 (6 bases). V was shortened by 6 bases and J by 1 base, with 17 bases between the two germline ends. Germline V gene sequence: CDR1 SNHLY, CDR2 FYNNEI. This CDR3 comprises 16 residues. CDR3 protein: CASRGRFSSGTDTQYF. In DNA form, the CDR3 reads TGTGCCAGCAGGGGGAGGTTCAGCTCGGGCACAGATACGCAGTATTTT. Full variable domain (remainder filled in from reference TRBV2 and TRBJ2-3): EPEVTQTPSHQVTQMGQEVILRCVPISNHLYFYWYRQILGQKVEFLVSFYNNEISEKSEIFDDQFSVERPDGSNFTLKIRSTKLEDSAMYFCASRGRFSSGTDTQYFGPGTRLTVL.

This sequence joins TRBV29-1 and TRBJ2-5, with TRBD1 matching 8 bases. Looked up from germline, CDR1 is SQVTM and CDR2 is ANQGSEA. The CDR3 consists of 12 residues. Unmatched junction bases numbered 4, after V lost 5 bases and J lost 5 bases. CDR3 sequence: CSVRQGLETQYF. CDR3 sequence (DNA): TGCAGCGTTAGACAGGGGTTGGAGACCCAGTACTTC.

This clone has more than one count but fewer than ten. V usage is TRBV9 and J usage is TRBJ2-7, with 9 nucleotides matching TRBD2. The V and J ends lost 8 bases and 7 bases, in that order; junction bases with no gene match: 10. Per the germline V gene, CDR1 is SGDLS and CDR2 is YYNGEE. This CDR3 has 13 amino acids. CDR3: CASAREGSREQYF. CDR3 bases: TGTGCCAGTGCGCGGGAGGGCAGTCGGGAGCAGTACTTC.

The chain couples TRBV18 to TRBJ2-3; TRBD2 is a possible D gene (6 bases). Trimming cost V 4 bases and J 6 bases, with 17 bases left between them. The CDR3 contains 15 residues. Germline values: CDR1 KGHSH, CDR2 LQKENI. The CDR3 sequence is CASSLHPGTLDTQYF. The CDR3 DNA reads TGTGCCAGCTCACTGCATCCCGGGACTCTCGATACGCAGTATTTT.

The chain joins TRBV7-2 to TRBJ2-3, with 8 bases that match TRBD1. The CDR3 sequence is 15 residues long. Germline CDR1 is SGHTA and CDR2 is FQGNSA. V trimming: 5 bases; J trimming: 2 bases; junction bases outside the gene matches: 6. CDR3 region: CASSRTGWNTDTQYF. The CDR3 nucleotides are TGTGCCAGCAGCCGGACAGGGTGGAACACAGATACGCAGTATTTT.

There are a few counts of this clone. This chain connects TRBV2 to TRBJ1-5; perhaps TRBD1 as D (5 bases). Trimming removed 7 bases from V and 5 bases from J, with 15 bases in between. The CDR3 contains 14 residues. Per germline, CDR1 SNHLY and CDR2 FYNNEI. The CDR3 sequence: CASTPYGGDQPQHF. In DNA, the CDR3 is TGTGCCAGCACCCCTTATGGAGGGGATCAGCCCCAGCATTTT.

The chain recombines TRBV3-1 (or the pseudogene TRBV3-2) with TRBJ2-5, with 11 bases lining up with TRBD2. CDR3 length equals 20 residues. After removal of 0 bases from V and 5 bases from J, the junction contained 17 bases not matched to a gene. Germline CDR1 and CDR2: LGHDT and YNNKEL (reference sequence). As DNA, the CDR3 is TGTGCCAGCAGCCAAGAGCTCCCCCGGGGACTAGCGGACGCCAGGGAGACCCAGTACTTC. Protein product: CASSQELPRGLADARETQYF.

V is TRBV9 and J is TRBJ2-5; perhaps TRBD1 as D (6 bases). Germline V gives CDR1 SGDLS, CDR2 YYNGEE. CDR3 length equals 11 residues. Trimming left V 4 bases short and J 13 bases short, with 14 bases between. Here the CDR3 DNA reads TGTGCCAGCAGCCTTGAGGGACACCTGTACTTC. It codes for CASSLEGHLYF. Drawing the rest from reference TRBV9 and TRBJ2-5, the complete variable domain is DSGVTQTPKHLITATGQRVTLRCSPRSGDLSVYWYQQSLDQGLQFLIQYYNGEERAKGNILERFSAQQFPDLHSELNLSSLELGDSALYFCASSLEGHLYFGPGTRLLVL.

The rearrangement uses TRBV2 and TRBJ1-3; maybe TRBD1 (5 bases). The CDR3 covers 16 residues. Deletions cut 4 bases from V and 0 bases from J, with 13 bases between. Germline lookup yields CDR1 SNHLY and CDR2 FYNNEI. CDR3 protein: CASSVQGISSGNTIYF. CDR3 sequence (DNA): TGTGCCAGCAGTGTTCAGGGAATCAGCTCTGGAAACACCATATATTTT.

V and J are TRBV28 and TRBJ2-1; 7 nucleotides line up with TRBD2. V dropped 4 bases and J dropped 2; count of bases not matched to a gene: 11. Germline CDR1 MDHEN, CDR2 SYDVKM. This CDR3 contains 17 residues. This CDR3 is CASSSRPWEGAYNEQFF. The CDR3 nucleotides read TGTGCCAGCAGTTCCCGTCCGTGGGAGGGCGCCTACAATGAGCAGTTCTTC.

The chain links TRBV7-6 to TRBJ2-3; TRBD1 matches at 11 bases. Per the germline V gene, CDR1 is SGHVS and CDR2 is FNYEAQ. CDR3 length: 15 residues. The V gene end was trimmed by 1 base and the J gene end by 5 bases; junction bases not matched to a gene: 2. CDR3 in amino acids: CASSLGTGGIDTQYF. The CDR3 DNA is TGTGCCAGCAGCTTAGGGACAGGGGGCATAGATACGCAGTATTTT.

This clone was seen only once. V usage is TRBV6-6 and J usage is TRBJ2-3; D perhaps matches TRBD2 (6 bases). Germline CDR1 reads MNHNY; CDR2 reads SVGAGI (reference sequence). The length of the CDR3 is 16 residues. V was pared by 6 bases and J by 0 bases, with 16 bases between. The CDR3 bases are TGTGCCAGCAGCCTGGAGGGACTCCCTAGCACAGATACGCAGTATTTT. The encoded protein is CASSLEGLPSTDTQYF.

This chain uses TRBV20-1 with TRBJ1-1, with D uncertain. The CDR3 spans 10 residues. V lost 3 bases and J 7 bases, leaving 6 bases between the germline ends. CDR1 is DFQATT and CDR2 is SNEGSKA in the germline V gene (reference sequence). The CDR3 spells CSASFYEAFF. CDR3 DNA: TGCAGTGCTAGTTTCTATGAAGCTTTCTTT.

The chain combines TRBV29-1 with TRBJ2-7, with 8 bases lining up with TRBD1. J lost 6 bases, V lost 7 bases, and 11 bases had no gene match. The CDR3 is 13 amino acids. CDR1 and CDR2 from the germline V gene are SQVTM and ANQGSEA. This chain's CDR3 is CSAEGQVGSEQYF. As DNA, the CDR3 is TGCAGCGCCGAGGGACAGGTTGGTTCCGAGCAGTACTTC.

The genes are TRBV10-3 and TRBJ1-5; D is possibly TRBD1 (5 bases). Per the germline V gene, CDR1 is ENHRY and CDR2 is SYGVKD. CDR3 size: 13 residues. The V end lost 4 bases, the J end lost 6 bases, and 10 bases lay between the germline ends. CDR3 bases: TGTGCCATCAGTGGGCAGGGAGGTCAGCCCCAGCATTTT. This codes for CAISGQGGQPQHF.